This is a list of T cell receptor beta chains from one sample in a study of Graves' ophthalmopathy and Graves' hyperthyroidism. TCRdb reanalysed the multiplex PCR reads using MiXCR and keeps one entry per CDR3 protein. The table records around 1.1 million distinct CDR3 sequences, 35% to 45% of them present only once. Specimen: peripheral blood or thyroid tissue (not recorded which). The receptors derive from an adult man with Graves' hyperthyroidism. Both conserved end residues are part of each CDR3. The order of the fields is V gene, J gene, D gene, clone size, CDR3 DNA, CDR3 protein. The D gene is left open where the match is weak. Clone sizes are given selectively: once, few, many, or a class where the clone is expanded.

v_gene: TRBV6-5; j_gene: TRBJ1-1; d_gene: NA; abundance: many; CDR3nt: TGTGCCAGCAGTCCAGGACAGCCTCTGAACACTGAAGCTTTCTTT; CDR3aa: CASSPGQPLNTEAFF
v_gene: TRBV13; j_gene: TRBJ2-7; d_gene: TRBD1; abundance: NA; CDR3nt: TGTGCCAGCAGCTTCGACAGGGGAAAAAGCTACGAGCAGTACTTC; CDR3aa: CASSFDRGKSYEQYF
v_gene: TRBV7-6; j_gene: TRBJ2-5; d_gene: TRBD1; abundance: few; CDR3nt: TGTGCCAGCAGCCCCCTGACAGGGGGGGCTCAAGAGACCCAGTACTTC; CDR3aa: CASSPLTGGAQETQYF
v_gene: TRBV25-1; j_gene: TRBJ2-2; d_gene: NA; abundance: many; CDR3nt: TGTGCCAGCAGTTGGTCCACCTCGAACACCGGGGAGCTGTTTTTT; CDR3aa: CASSWSTSNTGELFF
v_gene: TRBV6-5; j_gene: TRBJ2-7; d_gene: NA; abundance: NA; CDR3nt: TGTGCCGGCAGTTACTCCCCACAGCGAAAGCGGATCAACGAGCAGTACTTC; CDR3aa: CAGSYSPQRKRINEQYF
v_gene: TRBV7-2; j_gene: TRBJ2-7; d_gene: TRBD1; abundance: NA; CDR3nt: TGTGCCAGCAGCTTAGGACGCCAGGGGGTGTGGACCTACGAGCAGTACTTC; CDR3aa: CASSLGRQGVWTYEQYF
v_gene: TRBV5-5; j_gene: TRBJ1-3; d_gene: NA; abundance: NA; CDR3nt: TGTGCCAGCAGCCCCGGGCTAACCGGTGGAAACACCATATATTTT; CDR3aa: CASSPGLTGGNTIYF
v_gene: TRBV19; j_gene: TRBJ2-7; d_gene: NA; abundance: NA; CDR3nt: TGTGCCAGTAGTCCAAAGGGTATCCACGAGCAGTGCTTC; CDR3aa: CASSPKGIHEQCF
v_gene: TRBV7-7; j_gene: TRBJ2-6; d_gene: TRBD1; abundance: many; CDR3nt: TGTGCCAGCAGCTTAGGGACAGGGGCCCTTTCTGGGGCCAACGTCCTGACTTTC; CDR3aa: CASSLGTGALSGANVLTF
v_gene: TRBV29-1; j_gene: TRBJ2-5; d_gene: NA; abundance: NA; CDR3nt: TGCAGCGTTGATGGGGGTAACACCGGGGAGACCCAGTACTTC; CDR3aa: CSVDGGNTGETQYF
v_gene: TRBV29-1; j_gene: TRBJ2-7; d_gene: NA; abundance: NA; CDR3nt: TGTAGCGTTGAGGGAACGGATTCCTACGAGCAGTACTTC; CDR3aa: CSVEGTDSYEQYF
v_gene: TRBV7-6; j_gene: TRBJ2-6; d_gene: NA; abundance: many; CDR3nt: TGTGCCAGCAGCTTCCGGGGCCTGAGCTCTGGGGCCAACGTCCTGACTTTC; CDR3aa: CASSFRGLSSGANVLTF
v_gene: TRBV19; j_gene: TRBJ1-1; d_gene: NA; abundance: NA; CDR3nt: TGTGCCAGTAGGGGGCGTTCGAGTACTGAAGCTTTCTTT; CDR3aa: CASRGRSSTEAFF
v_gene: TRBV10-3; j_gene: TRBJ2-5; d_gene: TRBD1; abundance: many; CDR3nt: TGTGCCATCAGTGAGTCGAACGCAAGGGGGCTAGAGACCCAGTACTTC; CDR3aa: CAISESNARGLETQYF
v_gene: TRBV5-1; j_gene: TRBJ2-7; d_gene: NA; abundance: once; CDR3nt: TGCGCCAGCAGCGATAGACAGAGCTCCTACGAGCAGTACTTC; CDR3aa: CASSDRQSSYEQYF
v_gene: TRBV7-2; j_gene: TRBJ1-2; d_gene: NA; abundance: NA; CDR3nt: TGTGCCAGCAGGGGGATGGAAGGCTACACCTTC; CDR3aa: CASRGMEGYTF
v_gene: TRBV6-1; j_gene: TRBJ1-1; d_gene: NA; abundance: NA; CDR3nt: TGTGCCAGCGGCGAACAGCCGAACACTGAAGCTTTCTTT; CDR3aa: CASGEQPNTEAFF
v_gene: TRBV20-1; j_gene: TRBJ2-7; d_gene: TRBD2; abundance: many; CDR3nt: TGCAGTGCTAGACCTAGCGGGAGCTCCTACGAGCAGTACTTC; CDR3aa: CSARPSGSSYEQYF
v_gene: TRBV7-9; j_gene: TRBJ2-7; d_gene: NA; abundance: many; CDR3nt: TGTGCCAGCAGCTTATTCGTCGGGGAGAGCTCCTACGAGCAGTACTTC; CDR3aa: CASSLFVGESSYEQYF
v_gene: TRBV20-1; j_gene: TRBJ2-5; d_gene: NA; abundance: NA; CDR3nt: TGCAGTGCTAGGAAAGGGGGACGCCAAGAGACCCAGTACTTC; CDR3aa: CSARKGGRQETQYF
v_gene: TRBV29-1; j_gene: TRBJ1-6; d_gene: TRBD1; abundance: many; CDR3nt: TGCAGCGTGGGGGACAGGGTCGACTCACCCCTCCACTTT; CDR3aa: CSVGDRVDSPLHF
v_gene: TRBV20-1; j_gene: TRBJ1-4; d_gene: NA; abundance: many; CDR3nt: TGCAGTGCTAGGTCCGGGCCTACTGAAAAACTGTTTTTT; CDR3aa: CSARSGPTEKLFF
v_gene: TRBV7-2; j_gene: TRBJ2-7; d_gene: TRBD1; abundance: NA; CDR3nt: TGTGCCAGCAGCTCCAGACAGGGGTCCCCCTACGAGCAGTACTTC; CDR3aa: CASSSRQGSPYEQYF
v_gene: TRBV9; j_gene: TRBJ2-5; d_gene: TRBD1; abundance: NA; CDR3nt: TGTGCCAGCAGCGTTGCAGGGGGCCAGACGGGACAGACCCAGTACTTC; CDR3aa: CASSVAGGQTGQTQYF